Below are 9 T cell receptor beta chains sequenced from a single sample in a study of identical twins (dated by TCRdb to about 2016). Library generation was performed with 5' RACE. Instrument on record: Illumina HiSeq 2000. Through fastp at Q25 and MiXCR, TCRdb rebuilt clones from the public reads, retaining in-frame beta chains. Duplicate CDR3 protein sequences are folded into a single record with the most common DNA and genes. Recorded for this sample are 450,000 or so distinct CDR3 sequences; 14% of them occurred a single time. Jointly, the top ten make up roughly 0.5% of the sample. The sample was also reused in another study, on yellow fever vaccine responses in identical twins.

Sequenced input: CD4+ T cells sorted from blood. These receptors all stem from a woman under 30 in good health.

CDR3 amino acids: CSARGRTDTQYF. CDR3 nucleotides: TGCAGTGCCAGGGGGAGAACAGATACGCAGTATTTT. The chain couples TRBV20-1 to TRBJ2-3; 7 bases map to TRBD1. Germline V CDR1 and CDR2: DFQATT, SNEGSKA (reference sequence). There are 12 residues in the CDR3. Trimming at V came to 6 bases and at J to 3 bases, leaving 3 bases not matched to a gene.

In its sample, this clonotype was seen a few times. V gene TRBV2 combines with J gene TRBJ2-5; 8 bases match TRBD1. This CDR3 has 13 residues. V was clipped by 9 bases and J by 3 bases; unmatched bases: 6. Germline lookup yields CDR1 SNHLY and CDR2 FYNNEI. CDR3 in DNA: TGTGCCAGAACTCAGGGGGCTGAAGAGACCCAGTACTTC. Its translation is CARTQGAEETQYF.

Note on this clonotype: A much larger clone lies one base from this, so it may be a read error. The gene calls are TRBV3-1 and TRBJ2-1; a possible D gene is TRBD1 (5 bases). Trimming removed 6 bases from V and 8 bases from J, with 20 bases in between. CDR1 and CDR2 (germline): LGHDT, YNNKEL (reference sequence). The CDR3 is made up of 15 amino acids. Here the CDR3 DNA reads TGTGCCAGCAGAGGGGTCAGGGAAGGTTTGGATGAGCAGTTCTTC. It is translated as CASRGVREGLDEQFF.

This chain uses TRBV20-1 with TRBJ2-1; D remains unclear. CDR1 is DFQATT, CDR2 SNEGSKA, per germline (reference sequence). V lost 0 bases and J lost 0, with 9 bases in between. CDR3 length: 15 amino acids. The CDR3 nucleotides are TGCAGTGCTAGAGATTCTTCAAGCTCCTACAATGAGCAGTTCTTC. Protein sequence: CSARDSSSSYNEQFF.

This clonotype has more than one count but fewer than ten. The rearrangement links TRBV25-1 to TRBJ2-3, with 7 positions matching TRBD2. Germline loops: CDR1 MGHDK, CDR2 SYGVNS. There are 14 residues in the CDR3. The trim removed 4 bases at V and 2 bases at J, leaving 3 bases unmatched. CDR3 protein: CASSGEGLTDTQYF. The CDR3 coding sequence is TGTGCCAGCAGTGGGGAGGGACTCACAGATACGCAGTATTTT.

V is TRBV20-1 and J is TRBJ2-7, with TRBD2 matching 10 bases. The germline V gene encodes CDR1 DFQATT and CDR2 SNEGSKA (reference sequence). V gave up 4 bases and J gave up 4 bases; unmatched junction bases: 4. The CDR3 has 13 residues. The CDR3 region is CSAIAGGAYEQYF. The CDR3 DNA reads as TGCAGTGCTATAGCGGGGGGCGCGTACGAGCAGTACTTC.

This clonotype came up a few times. The V gene is TRBV20-1, the J gene TRBJ2-1; D might be TRBD2 (6 bases). The length of the CDR3 is 12 residues. With 5 bases removed from V and 6 bases from J, the gap between germline ends came to 11 bases. The germline CDR1 and CDR2 sequences are DFQATT and SNEGSKA (reference sequence). The CDR3 region has the DNA TGCAGTGCTCTGGGGACTGGCAATGAGCAGTTCTTC. Translation gives CSALGTGNEQFF.

A few counts support this clonotype. This sequence joins TRBV27 and TRBJ2-7, with 13 bases that match TRBD2. The CDR3 contains 15 residues. The trim removed 7 bases at V and 2 bases at J, leaving 5 bases unmatched. Germline V lookup: CDR1 MNHEY, CDR2 SMNVEV (reference sequence). DNA of the CDR3: TGTGCCAGCACCCTACTAGCGGGAGGGCCCTACGAGCAGTACTTC. It translates to CASTLLAGGPYEQYF.

The table lists this clonotype with a few counts. The chain is built from TRBV3-1 and TRBJ1-6, with D unresolved. Germline CDR1 is LGHDT and CDR2 is YNNKEL (reference sequence). V lost 6 bases, J lost 5 bases, and 17 bases lay in between. The CDR3 is 16 amino acids. DNA of the CDR3: TGTGCCAGCAGTCCTTCGGAAGGCAACAATAATTCACCCCTCCACTTT. Amino acids: CASSPSEGNNNSPLHF.